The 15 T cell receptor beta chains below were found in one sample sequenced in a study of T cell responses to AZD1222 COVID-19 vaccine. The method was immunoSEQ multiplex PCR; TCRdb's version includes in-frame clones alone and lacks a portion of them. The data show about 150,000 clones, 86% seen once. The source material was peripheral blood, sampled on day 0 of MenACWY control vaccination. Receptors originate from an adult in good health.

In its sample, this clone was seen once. The CDR3 spells CASSPPGQGALGYTF. The DNA for the CDR3 is TGTGCCAGCTCACCTCCGGGACAGGGGGCGCTTGGCTACACCTTC. This chain connects TRBV18 to TRBJ1-2; 12 bases match TRBD1. The germline V gene encodes CDR1 KGHSH and CDR2 LQKENI. The ends lost 3 bases at V and 7 bases at J; junction bases unmatched: 6. CDR3 length: 15 amino acids.

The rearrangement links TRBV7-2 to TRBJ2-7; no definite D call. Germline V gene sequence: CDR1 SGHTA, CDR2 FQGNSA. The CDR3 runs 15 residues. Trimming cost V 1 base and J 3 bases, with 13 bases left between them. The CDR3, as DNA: TGTGCCAGCAGCTTAGGTACTAACCCTAGCTACGAGCAGTACTTC. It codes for CASSLGTNPSYEQYF.

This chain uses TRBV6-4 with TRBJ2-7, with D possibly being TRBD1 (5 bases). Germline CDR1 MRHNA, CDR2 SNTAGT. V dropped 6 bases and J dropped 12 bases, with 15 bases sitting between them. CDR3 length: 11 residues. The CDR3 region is CASSVGPRVYF. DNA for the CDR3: TGTGCCAGCAGCGTGGGGCCCAGGGTGTACTTC.

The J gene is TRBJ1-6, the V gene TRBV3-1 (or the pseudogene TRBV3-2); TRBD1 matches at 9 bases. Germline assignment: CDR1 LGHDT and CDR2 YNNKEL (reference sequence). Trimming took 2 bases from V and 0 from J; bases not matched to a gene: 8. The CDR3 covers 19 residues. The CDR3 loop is CASSQWRGTGSSYNSPLHF. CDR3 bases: TGTGCCAGCAGCCAATGGAGGGGGACAGGGAGCTCCTATAATTCACCCCTCCACTTT.

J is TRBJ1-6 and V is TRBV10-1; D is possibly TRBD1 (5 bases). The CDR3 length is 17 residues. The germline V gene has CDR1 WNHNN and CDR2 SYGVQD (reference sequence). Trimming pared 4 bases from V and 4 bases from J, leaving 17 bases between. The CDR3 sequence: CASSVKGDRRYNSPLHF. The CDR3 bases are TGCGCCAGCAGTGTTAAAGGGGACCGGAGGTATAATTCACCCCTCCACTTT.

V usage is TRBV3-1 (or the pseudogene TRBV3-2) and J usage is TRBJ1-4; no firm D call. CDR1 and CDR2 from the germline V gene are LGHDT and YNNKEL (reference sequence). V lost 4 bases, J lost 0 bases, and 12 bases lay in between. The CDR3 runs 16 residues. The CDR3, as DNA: TGTGCCAGCAGCCCATACCTGGTCTCAACTAATGAAAAACTGTTTTTT. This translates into CASSPYLVSTNEKLFF.

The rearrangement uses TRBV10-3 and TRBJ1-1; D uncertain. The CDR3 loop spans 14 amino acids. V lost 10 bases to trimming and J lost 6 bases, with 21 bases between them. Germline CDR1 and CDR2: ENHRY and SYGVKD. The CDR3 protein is CATLNPSGKAEAFF. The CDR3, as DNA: TGTGCCACTCTCAACCCCTCAGGAAAAGCTGAAGCTTTCTTT.

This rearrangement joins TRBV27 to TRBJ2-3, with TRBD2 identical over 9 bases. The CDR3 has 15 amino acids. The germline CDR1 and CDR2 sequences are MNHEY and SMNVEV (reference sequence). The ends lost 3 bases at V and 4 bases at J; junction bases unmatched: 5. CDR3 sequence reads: CASSFGGGAADTQYF. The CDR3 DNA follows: TGTGCCAGCAGTTTCGGCGGGGGGGCGGCAGATACGCAGTATTTT.

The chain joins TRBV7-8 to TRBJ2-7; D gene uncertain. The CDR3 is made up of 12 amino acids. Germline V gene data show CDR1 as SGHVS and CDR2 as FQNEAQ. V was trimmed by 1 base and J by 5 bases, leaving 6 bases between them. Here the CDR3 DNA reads TGTGCCAGCAGCTTAGTTTACAACGAGCAGTACGTC. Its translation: CASSLVYNEQYV.

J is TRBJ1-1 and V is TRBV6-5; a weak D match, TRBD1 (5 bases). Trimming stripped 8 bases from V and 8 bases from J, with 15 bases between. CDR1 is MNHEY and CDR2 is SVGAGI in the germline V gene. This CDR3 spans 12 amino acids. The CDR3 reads CASGKGAVEAFF. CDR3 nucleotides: TGTGCCAGCGGCAAAGGGGCAGTGGAAGCTTTCTTT.

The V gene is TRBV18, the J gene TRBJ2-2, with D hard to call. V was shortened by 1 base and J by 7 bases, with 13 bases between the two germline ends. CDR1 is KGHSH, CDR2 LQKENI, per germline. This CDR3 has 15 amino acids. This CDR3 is CASSPRRALDGELFF. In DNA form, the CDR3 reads TGTGCCAGCTCACCACGAAGGGCGTTGGACGGGGAGCTGTTTTTT.

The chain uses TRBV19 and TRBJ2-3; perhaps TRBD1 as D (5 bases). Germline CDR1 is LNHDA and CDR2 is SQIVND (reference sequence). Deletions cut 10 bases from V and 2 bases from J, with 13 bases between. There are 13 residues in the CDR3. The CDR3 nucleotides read TGTGCCACCTCGACAGAACACACAGATACGCAGTATTTT. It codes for CATSTEHTDTQYF. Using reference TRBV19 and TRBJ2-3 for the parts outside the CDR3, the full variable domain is DGGITQSPKYLFRKEGQNVTLSCEQNLNHDAMYWYRQDPGQGLRLIYYSQIVNDFQKGDIAEGYSVSREKKESFPLTVTSAQKNPTAFYLCATSTEHTDTQYFGPGTRLTVL.

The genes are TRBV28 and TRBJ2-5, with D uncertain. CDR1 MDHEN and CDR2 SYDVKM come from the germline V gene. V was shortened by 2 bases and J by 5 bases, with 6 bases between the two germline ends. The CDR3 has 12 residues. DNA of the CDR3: TGTGCCAGCAGTTTAATAGGGGAGACCCAGTACTTC. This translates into CASSLIGETQYF. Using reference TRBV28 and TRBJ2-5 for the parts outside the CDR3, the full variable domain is DVKVTQSSRYLVKRTGEKVFLECVQDMDHENMFWYRQDPGLGLRLIYFSYDVKMKEKGDIPEGYSVSREKKERFSLILESASTNQTSMYLCASSLIGETQYFGPGTRLLVL.

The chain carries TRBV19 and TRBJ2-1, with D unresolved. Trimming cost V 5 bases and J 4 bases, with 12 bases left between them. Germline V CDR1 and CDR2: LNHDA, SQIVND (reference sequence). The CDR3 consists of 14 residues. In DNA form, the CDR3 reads TGTGCCAGTAGTTTCTCCGGGCTTTACAATGAGCAGTTCTTC. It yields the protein CASSFSGLYNEQFF. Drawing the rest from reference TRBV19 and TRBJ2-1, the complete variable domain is DGGITQSPKYLFRKEGQNVTLSCEQNLNHDAMYWYRQDPGQGLRLIYYSQIVNDFQKGDIAEGYSVSREKKESFPLTVTSAQKNPTAFYLCASSFSGLYNEQFFGPGTRLTVL.

DNA for the CDR3: TGTGCCAGCAGCTTAGTTCTAGCGGGAGCCTACAATGAGCAGTTCTTC. Translation: CASSLVLAGAYNEQFF. This sequence joins TRBV7-8 and TRBJ2-1, with 10 bases lining up with TRBD2. V shed 1 base, J shed 2 bases, and the junction held 2 bases outside the gene matches. This CDR3 is 16 amino acids long. Germline V gene sequence: CDR1 SGHVS, CDR2 FQNEAQ.